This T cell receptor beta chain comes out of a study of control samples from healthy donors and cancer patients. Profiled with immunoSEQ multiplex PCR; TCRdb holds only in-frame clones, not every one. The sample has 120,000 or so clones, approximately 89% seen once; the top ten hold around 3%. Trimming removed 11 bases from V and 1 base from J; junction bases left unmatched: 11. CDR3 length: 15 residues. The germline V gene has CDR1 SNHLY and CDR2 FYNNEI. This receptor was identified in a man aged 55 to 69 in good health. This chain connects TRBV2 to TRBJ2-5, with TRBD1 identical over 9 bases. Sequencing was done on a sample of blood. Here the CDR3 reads CAGSLTGGLQETQYF. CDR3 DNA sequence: TGTGCCGGATCCTTGACAGGGGGACTCCAAGAGACCCAGTACTTC.